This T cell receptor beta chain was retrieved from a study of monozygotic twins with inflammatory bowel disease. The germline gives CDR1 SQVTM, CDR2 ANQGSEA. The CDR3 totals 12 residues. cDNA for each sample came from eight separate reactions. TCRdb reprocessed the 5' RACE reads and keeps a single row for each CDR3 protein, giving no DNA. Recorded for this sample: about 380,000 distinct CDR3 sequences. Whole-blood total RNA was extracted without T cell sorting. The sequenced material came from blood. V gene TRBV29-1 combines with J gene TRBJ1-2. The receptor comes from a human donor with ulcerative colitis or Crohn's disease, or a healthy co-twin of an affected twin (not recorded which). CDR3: CSVRESNYGYTF.